The source of this T cell receptor beta chain is a study of preoperative IRX-2 immunotherapy in early breast cancer. About this clone itself: A nucleotide was unread or ambiguous, so the corresponding amino acid is written X.

Treatment denoted: preoperative locoregional IRX-2 cytokine immunotherapy. Patients received preoperative, locoregional IRX-2 cytokine immunotherapy in a phase Ib study. Some clones are missing from TCRdb's copy, which holds only in-frame ones; the method was immunoSEQ multiplex PCR. The table records 95,000 to 100,000 clones, about nine tenths of them present only once. The starting material was tumor tissue, obtained after IRX-2 immunotherapy. The receptor comes from a human donor with breast cancer.

The CDR3 is CASSRGXNTEAFF. The CDR3 nucleotides read TGTGCCAGCAGCCGGGGACAMAACACTGAAGCTTTCTTT. This rearrangement joins TRBV7-4 to TRBJ1-1, with D maybe TRBD1 (6 bases). Germline CDR1 is SGHVT and CDR2 is SQSDAQ. This CDR3 is 13 amino acids long. V was cut by 5 bases and J by 2 bases, with 9 bases left in between.